The rows below give T cell receptor beta chains drawn from one sample of a study of T cells in Graves' hyperthyroidism and ophthalmopathy. TCRdb reprocessed the multiplex PCR reads with MiXCR, giving one entry per CDR3 protein. The sample holds roughly 400,000 distinct CDR3 sequences, roughly 13% seen once. Material: blood. The source of these receptors is a man aged 45-65 years with Graves' ophthalmopathy. The CDR3 runs from the conserved cysteine through the conserved F or W. Each record gives: V gene, D gene, clone size, J gene, CDR3 protein, CDR3 DNA. A D gene is named only where the DNA matches it firmly. Size is omitted from some rows. Given values are once, few, many or a class for expanded clones.

TRBV27	TRBD2	.	TRBJ2-7	CASSLLAASYEQYF	TGTGCCAGCAGCCTACTAGCGGCCTCCTACGAGCAGTACTTC
TRBV28	TRBD2	many	TRBJ2-7	CASSSPRTSGKEEQYF	TGTGCCAGCAGTTCCCCTCGGACTAGCGGGAAGGAAGAGCAGTACTTC
TRBV29-1	.	few	TRBJ1-5	CSVGGTSNQPQHF	TGCAGCGTAGGCGGGACAAGTAATCAGCCCCAGCATTTT
TRBV6-1	.	few	TRBJ1-4	CASSTTGHNEKLFF	TGTGCCAGCAGTACCACAGGCCATAATGAAAAACTGTTTTTT
TRBV12-3/TRBV12-4	.	many	TRBJ1-1	CASSPLTIQAFF	TGTGCCAGCAGTCCATTGACAATTCAAGCTTTCTTT
TRBV5-1	.	.	TRBJ2-7	CARATGRGSYEQYF	TGCGCCAGGGCCACGGGACGAGGCTCCTACGAGCAGTACTTC
TRBV29-1	.	few	TRBJ2-4	CSAEGVGAKNIQYF	TGCAGCGCAGAGGGGGTAGGGGCCAAAAACATTCAGTACTTC
TRBV7-9	TRBD2	.	TRBJ2-7	CASRPGGRDPIGEQYF	TGTGCCAGCAGGCCCGGGGGGAGGGACCCCATAGGCGAGCAGTACTTC
TRBV6-1	TRBD2	.	TRBJ2-7	CASNRLAGGLSYEQYF	TGTGCCAGCAACCGACTAGCGGGAGGACTCTCCTACGAGCAGTACTTC
TRBV3-1	TRBD1	many	TRBJ2-1	CASSQEQGRDNEQFF	TGTGCCAGCAGCCAAGAACAGGGGCGAGACAATGAGCAGTTCTTC
TRBV29-1	.	many	TRBJ2-4	CSVEDRVSGAKNIQYF	TGCAGCGTTGAAGATCGGGTTAGCGGAGCCAAAAACATTCAGTACTTC
TRBV7-9	.	many	TRBJ2-2	CASSLTTFSGIPSGELFF	TGTGCCAGCAGCTTAACCACTTTTAGCGGAATACCCTCCGGGGAGCTGTTTTTT
TRBV9	TRBD1	.	TRBJ1-3	CASSATGGSGNTIYF	TGTGCCAGCAGCGCTACAGGGGGATCTGGAAACACCATATATTTT
TRBV5-1	.	few	TRBJ2-3	CASSSGTFSTDTQYF	TGCGCCAGCAGCTCCGGGACTTTTAGCACAGATACGCAGTATTTT
TRBV20-1	TRBD2	.	TRBJ2-1	CSARVAGEVNEQFF	TGCAGTGCTAGAGTAGCGGGAGAGGTCAATGAGCAGTTCTTC
TRBV7-3	.	few	TRBJ2-1	CASSRGANEQFF	TGTGCCAGCAGCCGGGGGGCCAATGAGCAGTTCTTC
TRBV6-2/TRBV6-3	.	few	TRBJ2-1	CASILRAVTYNEQFF	TGTGCCAGCATACTTCGGGCAGTAACCTACAATGAGCAGTTCTTC
TRBV6-1	TRBD1	.	TRBJ1-5	CASRTGVNQPQHF	TGTGCCAGCAGGACAGGGGTAAATCAGCCCCAGCATTTT
TRBV7-6	TRBD1	many	TRBJ2-5	CASSLTSVRGRGETQYF	TGTGCCAGCAGCTTAACTAGTGTCAGGGGGCGTGGAGAGACCCAGTACTTC
TRBV4-1	TRBD1	many	TRBJ2-3	CASSPLGTGADTQYF	TGCGCCAGCAGCCCACTCGGGACAGGGGCAGATACGCAGTATTTT
TRBV30	TRBD1	many	TRBJ1-1	CAWNPGQLNTEAFF	TGTGCCTGGAATCCGGGACAGCTGAACACTGAAGCTTTCTTT
TRBV19	.	.	TRBJ1-2	CASSMGGAGGNYGYTF	TGTGCCAGTAGTATGGGTGGCGCCGGTGGTAACTATGGCTACACCTTC
TRBV7-9	.	many	TRBJ2-1	CASSMNNEQFF	TGTGCCAGCAGCATGAATAATGAGCAGTTCTTC
TRBV6-1	.	many	TRBJ1-4	CASSEDGFDEKLFF	TGTGCCAGCAGTGAAGACGGGTTTGATGAAAAACTGTTTTTT
TRBV11-2	.	many	TRBJ1-5	CASSLEGGGQPQHF	TGTGCCAGCAGCTTAGAAGGGGGAGGGCAGCCCCAGCATTTT
TRBV29-1	.	.	TRBJ1-2	CSVHRGDTYGYTF	TGCAGCGTTCATAGGGGGGATACCTATGGCTACACCTTC
TRBV5-1	TRBD1	many	TRBJ1-6	CASTPQGAGVSPLHF	TGCGCCAGCACCCCTCAGGGGGCTGGTGTGTCACCCCTCCACTTT
TRBV28	.	many	TRBJ2-7	CASSSRKGEQYF	TGTGCCAGCAGTTCAAGGAAAGGCGAGCAGTACTTC
TRBV5-1	.	.	TRBJ2-3	CANSLVDRIVDTQYF	TGCGCCAACAGCTTGGTTGATAGGATAGTGGATACGCAGTATTTT
TRBV5-1	.	many	TRBJ2-2	CASSSLWSGELFF	TGCGCCAGCAGCTCCCTCTGGTCCGGGGAGCTGTTTTTT
TRBV20-1	.	many	TRBJ2-7	CSVRTGAYEQYF	TGCAGTGTCCGAACGGGAGCCTACGAGCAGTACTTC
TRBV11-3	TRBD1	many	TRBJ1-2	CASSLGQGPYGYTF	TGTGCCAGCAGCTTAGGACAGGGTCCCTATGGCTACACCTTC